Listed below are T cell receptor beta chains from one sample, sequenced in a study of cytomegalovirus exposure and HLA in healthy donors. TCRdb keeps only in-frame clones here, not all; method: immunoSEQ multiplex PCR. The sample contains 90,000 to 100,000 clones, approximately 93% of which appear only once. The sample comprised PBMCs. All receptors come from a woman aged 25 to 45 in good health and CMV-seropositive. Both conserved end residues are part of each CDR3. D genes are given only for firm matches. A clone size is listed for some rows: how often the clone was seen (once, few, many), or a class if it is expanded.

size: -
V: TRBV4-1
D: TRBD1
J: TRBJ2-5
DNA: TGCGCCAGCAGCCAAACCCCCGGGACAGGGATCCAAGAGACCCAGTACTTC
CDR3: CASSQTPGTGIQETQYF

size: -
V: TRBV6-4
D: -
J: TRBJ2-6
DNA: TGTGCCAGCATCGTTGTGGTACAGGGCTTAGATGGGGCCAACGTCCTGACTTTC
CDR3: CASIVVVQGLDGANVLTF

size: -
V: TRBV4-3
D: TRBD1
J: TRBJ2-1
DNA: TGCGCCAGCAGCCAACTACAGGGGCCCTACAATGAGCAGTTCTTC
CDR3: CASSQLQGPYNEQFF

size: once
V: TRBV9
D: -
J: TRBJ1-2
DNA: TGTGCCAGCAGCGTAGGGGCAGCCCCCGATGGCTACACCTTC
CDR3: CASSVGAAPDGYTF

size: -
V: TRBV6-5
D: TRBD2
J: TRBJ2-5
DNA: TGTGCCAGCAGTAACGGACTAGCCGAGACCCAGTACTTC
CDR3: CASSNGLAETQYF

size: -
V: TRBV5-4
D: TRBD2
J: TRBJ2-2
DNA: TGTGCCAGCAGCCCTCTAGCGGGAGGGCCTGACGGGGAGCTGTTTTTT
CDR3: CASSPLAGGPDGELFF

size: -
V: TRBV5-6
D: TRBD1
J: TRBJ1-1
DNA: TGTGCCAGCAGCCCCCCTGGGACAGGGGATTTCATGAACACTGAAGCTTTCTTT
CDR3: CASSPPGTGDFMNTEAFF

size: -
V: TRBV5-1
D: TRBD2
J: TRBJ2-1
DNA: TGCGCCAGCAGCTTCGGACTAGCGTTCGTCAATGAGCAGTTCTTC
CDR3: CASSFGLAFVNEQFF

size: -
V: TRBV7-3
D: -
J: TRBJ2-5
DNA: TGTGCCAGCAGTTTAGGGGCAGTAGAGACCCAGTACTTC
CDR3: CASSLGAVETQYF

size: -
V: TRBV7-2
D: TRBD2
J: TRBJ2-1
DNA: TGTGCCAGCAGTCGCGGACTAGCGGGGAACAATGAGCAGTTCTTC
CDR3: CASSRGLAGNNEQFF

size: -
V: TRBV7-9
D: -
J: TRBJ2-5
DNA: TGTGCCAGCAGCTTCCGGGACAATCAAGAGACCCAGTACTTC
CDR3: CASSFRDNQETQYF

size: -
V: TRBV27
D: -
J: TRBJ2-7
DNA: TGTGCCAGCAGGACAAACGCAGGGTCCTACGAGCAGTACTTC
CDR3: CASRTNAGSYEQYF

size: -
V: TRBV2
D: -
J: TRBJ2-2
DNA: TGTGCCAGCAGATTCGGCACCGGGGAGCTGTTTTTT
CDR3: CASRFGTGELFF

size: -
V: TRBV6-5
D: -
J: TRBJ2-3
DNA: TGTGCCAGCAGTTACTCCCGGACAGGCACAGATACGCAGTATTTT
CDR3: CASSYSRTGTDTQYF

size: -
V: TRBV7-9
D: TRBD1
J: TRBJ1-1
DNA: TGTGCCAGCAGCGTGGGACAGGGGGTTGAAGCTTTCTTT
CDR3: CASSVGQGVEAFF

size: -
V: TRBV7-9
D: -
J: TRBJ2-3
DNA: TGTGCCAGCAGCTTAGGGGAAGTACGACAGGATACGCAGTATTTT
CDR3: CASSLGEVRQDTQYF

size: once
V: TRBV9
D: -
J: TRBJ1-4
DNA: TGTGCCAGCAGCGTAGATGAGGGCCGGCTGCCCGTTGCAACTAATGAAAAACTGTTTTTT
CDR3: CASSVDEGRLPVATNEKLFF

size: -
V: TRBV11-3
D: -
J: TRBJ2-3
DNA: TGTGCCAGCAGCTCCGGTAATACGCAGTATTTT
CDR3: CASSSGNTQYF

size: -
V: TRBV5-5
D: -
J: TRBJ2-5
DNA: TGTGCCAGCAGCCCCCGTGACGGGTTCCAAGAGACCCAGTACTTC
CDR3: CASSPRDGFQETQYF

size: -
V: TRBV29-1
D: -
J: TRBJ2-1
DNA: TGCAGCGTTGAAGGGGGCGGGGACTCCTACAATGAGCAGTTCTTC
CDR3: CSVEGGGDSYNEQFF

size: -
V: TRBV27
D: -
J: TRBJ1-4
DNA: TGTGCCAGCAGTTTATTGGGAGCGGCTAATGAAAAACTGTTTTTT
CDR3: CASSLLGAANEKLFF

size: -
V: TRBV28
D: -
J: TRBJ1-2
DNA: TGTGCCAGCAGCCCCTCTCCCCGAAGCGGCTACACCTTC
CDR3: CASSPSPRSGYTF

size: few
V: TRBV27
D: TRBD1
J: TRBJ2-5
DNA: TGTGCCAGCAGTTTAGGACAGGGTTGGGGTGAGACCCAGTACTTC
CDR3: CASSLGQGWGETQYF

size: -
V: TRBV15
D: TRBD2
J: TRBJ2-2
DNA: TGTGCCACCAGCAGAGCACGACTAGCGGGAGTGGGTACCGGGGAGCTGTTTTTT
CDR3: CATSRARLAGVGTGELFF

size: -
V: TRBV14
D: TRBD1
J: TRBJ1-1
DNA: TGTGCCAGCAGCCCGCGTGCCCCGACAGGGGACACTGAAGCTTTCTTT
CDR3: CASSPRAPTGDTEAFF

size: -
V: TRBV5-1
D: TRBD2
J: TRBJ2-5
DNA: TGCGCCAGCAGCACCCAGACTAGCGGTACACAAGAGACCCAGTACTTC
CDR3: CASSTQTSGTQETQYF

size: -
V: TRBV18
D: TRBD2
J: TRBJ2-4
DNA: TGTGCCAGCTCACCTAGTTGGGGGAGCGGGAAGCTAGCCAAAAACATTCAGTACTTC
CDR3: CASSPSWGSGKLAKNIQYF

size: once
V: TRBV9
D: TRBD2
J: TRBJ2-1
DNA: TGTGCCAGCACTCCGGGACTAGCGGGAGGTTATGAGCAGTTCTTC
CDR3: CASTPGLAGGYEQFF

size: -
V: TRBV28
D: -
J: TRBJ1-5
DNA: TGTGCCAGCAGTTCGGGGCAGGGGAGCAATCAGCCCCAGCATTTT
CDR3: CASSSGQGSNQPQHF

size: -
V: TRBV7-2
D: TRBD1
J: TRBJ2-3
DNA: TGTGCCAGCAGCCTTACAGGGGCAGATACGCAGTATTTT
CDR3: CASSLTGADTQYF

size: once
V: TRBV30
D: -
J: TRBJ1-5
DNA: TGTGCCTGGAGGGGTCAGGGAATTCGTAGCAATCAGCCCCAGCATTTT
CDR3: CAWRGQGIRSNQPQHF

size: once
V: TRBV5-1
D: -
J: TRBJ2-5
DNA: TGCGCCAGCAGCTTGTTTGGGAGGGAGACCCAGTACTTC
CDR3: CASSLFGRETQYF

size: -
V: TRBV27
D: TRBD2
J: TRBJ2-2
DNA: TGTGCCAGCAGTTTCCGGACTAGTGGGACCGGGGAGCTGTTTTTT
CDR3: CASSFRTSGTGELFF

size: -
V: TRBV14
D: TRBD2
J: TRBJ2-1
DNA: TGTGCCAGCAGCCAAGAGGGGGGACTAGCGGGTCCCCGGCAGTTCTTC
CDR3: CASSQEGGLAGPRQFF

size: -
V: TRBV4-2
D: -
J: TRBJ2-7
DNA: TGTGCCAGCAGCCAAAGTCTGAGCTCCTACGAGCAGTACTTC
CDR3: CASSQSLSSYEQYF

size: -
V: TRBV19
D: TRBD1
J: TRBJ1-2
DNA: TGTGCCAGTAGTATCGGCAGGGGGGATGGCTACACCTTC
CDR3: CASSIGRGDGYTF

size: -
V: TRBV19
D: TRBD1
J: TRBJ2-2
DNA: TGTGCCAGTAGTATTGTGACAGGGATGGCCGGGGAGCTGTTTTTT
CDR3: CASSIVTGMAGELFF

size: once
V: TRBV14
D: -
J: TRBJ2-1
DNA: TGTGCCAGCAGCCAATTAGGTGCGGGTGTTTACTACAATGAGCAGTTCTTC
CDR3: CASSQLGAGVYYNEQFF

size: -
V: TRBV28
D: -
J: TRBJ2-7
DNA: TGTGCCAGCAGTTTATTAGGTCCCGGGAGTGTTTACGAGCAGTACTTC
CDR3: CASSLLGPGSVYEQYF

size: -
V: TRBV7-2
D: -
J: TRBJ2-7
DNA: TGTGCCAGCAGCTTGGGCACAAGCCCCGGCGGGTTTAACTACGAGCAGTACTTC
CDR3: CASSLGTSPGGFNYEQYF

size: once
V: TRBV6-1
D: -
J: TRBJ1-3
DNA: TGTGCCAGCAGTGACACAGGGTCTGGAAACACCATATATTTT
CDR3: CASSDTGSGNTIYF

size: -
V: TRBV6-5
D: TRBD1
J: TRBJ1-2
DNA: TGTGCCAGCAGGGAAACAGGGGGAGATGGCTACACCTTC
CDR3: CASRETGGDGYTF

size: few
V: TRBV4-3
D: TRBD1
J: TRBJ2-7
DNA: TGCGCCAGCAGCCGGGTCAGGGGGTCATACGAGCAGTACTTC
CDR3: CASSRVRGSYEQYF

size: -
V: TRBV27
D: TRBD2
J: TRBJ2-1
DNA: TGTGCCAGCAGTTTACGTGCGGGAGTAGGTGAGCAGTTCTTC
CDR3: CASSLRAGVGEQFF

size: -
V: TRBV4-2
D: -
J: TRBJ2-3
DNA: TGTGCCAGCAGCCAAGGGGCCCAGAATACAGATACGCAGTATTTT
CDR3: CASSQGAQNTDTQYF

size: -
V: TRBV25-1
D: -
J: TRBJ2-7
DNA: TGTGCCAGCAGTGAATCGGACACTGAAGATTACGAGCAGTACTTC
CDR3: CASSESDTEDYEQYF

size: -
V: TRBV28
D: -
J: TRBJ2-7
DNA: TGTGCCAGCAGTTTATCAAGCGGCGAGCAGTACTTC
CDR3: CASSLSSGEQYF

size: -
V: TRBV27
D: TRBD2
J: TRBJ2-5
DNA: TGTGCCAGCAGTCAGGGAGGGACCCAAGAGACCCAGTACTTC
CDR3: CASSQGGTQETQYF

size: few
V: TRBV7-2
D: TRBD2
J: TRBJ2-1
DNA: TGTGCCAGCAGCGAAAGATCAATACTAGCGGGAGGATACAATGAGCAGTTCTTC
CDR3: CASSERSILAGGYNEQFF

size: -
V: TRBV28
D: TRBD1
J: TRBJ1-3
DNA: TGTGCCAGCAGTTTAGTTTTGGGACAGGGTGAGGAAAACACCATATATTTT
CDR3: CASSLVLGQGEENTIYF